Each of the 31 T cell receptor beta chains below was sequenced from the same sample in a study of post-analysis software for immune sequencing data. Their target antigens are unknown. The study, taken as a whole, reports: About 5 TRBV segments occurring more often in patients than controls included TRBV5-6, TRBV5-1 and TRBV20-1.

TCR beta libraries were prepared from cDNA with unique molecular identifiers. A single record per CDR3 protein comes from TCRdb applying MiXCR to the PCR reads. The table lists roughly 870,000 distinct CDR3 sequences, about 57% of them singletons. Material for sequencing was blood. The origin of the receptors is a girl aged 5-17 years with multiple sclerosis.

The rearrangement uses TRBV29-1 and TRBJ2-5; 9 bases match TRBD2. Germline lookup yields CDR1 SQVTM and CDR2 ANQGSEA. The CDR3 has 13 amino acids. The CDR3 here is CGGGGRLQETQYF. The CDR3 nucleotides read TGCGGCGGGGGGGGACGTCTCCAAGAGACCCAGTACTTC.

The chain links TRBV15 to TRBJ2-1, with D perhaps matching TRBD1 or TRBD2 (6 bases each). V was shortened by 5 bases and J by 9 bases, with 11 bases between the two germline ends. The CDR3 covers 12 residues. Germline CDR1 LNHNV, CDR2 YYDKDF (reference sequence). The CDR3 here is CATSGGGAEQFF. CDR3 nucleotide sequence: TGTGCCACCAGCGGAGGGGGAGCTGAGCAGTTCTTC.

This chain connects TRBV15 to TRBJ2-1; D ambiguous. The ends were cut back, 5 bases at V and 0 bases at J, with 11 bases in the middle. In germline, CDR1 is LNHNV, CDR2 YYDKDF (reference sequence). This CDR3 has 15 residues. The DNA for the CDR3 is TGTGCCACCAGCGGGAAAGGTAGCTCCTACAATGAGCAGTTCTTC. It yields the protein CATSGKGSSYNEQFF.

The chain couples TRBV6-1 to TRBJ1-1; 9 bases are a match to TRBD1. CDR1 is MNHNS, CDR2 SASEGT, per germline. V shed 4 bases, J shed 1 base, and the junction held 4 bases outside the gene matches. The CDR3 is 15 amino acids. CDR3 region: CASSARGQGNTEAFF. CDR3 nucleotides: TGTGCCAGCAGTGCAAGGGGACAGGGGAACACTGAAGCTTTCTTT.

The rearrangement joins TRBV12-3 or TRBV12-4 to TRBJ1-4; D is perhaps TRBD1 (6 bases). The CDR3 runs to 18 residues. The ends were cut back, 2 bases at V and 4 bases at J, with 20 bases in the middle. The CDR3, as DNA: TGTGCCAGCAGTTTAAGGGGGGGTGCCTGGCGGAATAATGAAAAACTGTTTTTT. As protein: CASSLRGGAWRNNEKLFF.

The genes are TRBV5-1 and TRBJ2-7, with TRBD1 matching 10 bases. Germline assignment: CDR1 SGHRS and CDR2 YFSETQ. This CDR3 has 16 residues. Losses at the gene ends were 4 bases for V and 3 bases for J; bases not matched to a gene: 10. This CDR3 is CASSGDRGKGGYEQYF. The CDR3 DNA reads as TGCGCCAGCAGCGGGGACAGGGGAAAAGGGGGCTACGAGCAGTACTTC.

The chain joins TRBV5-6 to TRBJ1-5; D gene ambiguous. Germline V gives CDR1 SGHDT, CDR2 YYEEEE. The CDR3 length is 13 residues. Trimming took off 2 bases at V and 0 bases at J, with 3 bases between the two ends. In DNA, the CDR3 is TGTGCCAGCAGCTTACGTAGCAATCAGCCCCAGCATTTT. Translating gives CASSLRSNQPQHF.

J is TRBJ2-3 and V is TRBV6-6, with 9 nucleotides matching TRBD2. There are 16 residues in the CDR3. The ends lost 8 bases at V and 8 bases at J; junction bases unmatched: 17. CDR1 MNHNY and CDR2 SVGAGI come from the germline V gene (reference sequence). The chain's CDR3 is CASGKERGAFEATQYF. CDR3 DNA sequence: TGTGCCAGCGGTAAGGAGCGGGGGGCCTTTGAGGCTACGCAGTATTTT.

Concerning this clonotype: This CDR3 fails to terminate in the conserved phenylalanine or tryptophan, so it likely reflects a read error. This sequence joins TRBV12-3 or TRBV12-4 and TRBJ2-7, with TRBD2 identical over 12 bases. The V gene end was trimmed by 7 bases and the J gene end by 1 base; junction bases not matched to a gene: 2. This CDR3 contains 14 residues. CDR3 sequence (DNA): TGTGCCAGCACCCTAGCGGGAGGGTCCTACGAGCAGTACCTC. It codes for CASTLAGGSYEQYL.

This clonotype was seen only a few times. J is TRBJ2-1 and V is TRBV29-1; 8 bases match TRBD2. Per germline, CDR1 SQVTM and CDR2 ANQGSEA. CDR3 length: 15 amino acids. The V and J ends lost 7 bases and 8 bases, in that order; junction bases with no gene match: 16. The CDR3 DNA is TGCAGCGCGGGAGGACTAGCCCCTAACGTGGATGAGCAGTTCTTC. As protein: CSAGGLAPNVDEQFF.

The chain combines TRBV14 with TRBJ2-1, with D perhaps TRBD2 (6 bases). The CDR3 consists of 17 residues. Per the germline V gene, CDR1 is SGHDN and CDR2 is FVKESK. The germline V and J ends were trimmed by 0 bases and 2 bases, with 14 bases remaining between them. The CDR3 bases are TGTGCCAGCAGCCAAGAACCGGGACTGGGGACCTACAATGAGCAGTTCTTC. It translates to CASSQEPGLGTYNEQFF.

The rearrangement links TRBV28 to TRBJ1-1, with no clear D. Germline V gives CDR1 MDHEN, CDR2 SYDVKM. CDR3 length equals 12 residues. The V gene lost 7 bases and the J gene lost 7 bases, with 13 bases spanning the gap. The CDR3 DNA sequence: TGTGCCAGCACCTTTAGTACGGGTGAAGCTTTCTTT. The encoded protein is CASTFSTGEAFF.

Remarks on this clonotype: The junction departs from germline at one end; a sequencing error may be responsible. The CDR3 DNA follows: TGTTCCAGCAGTTTACTCCCGCCGCGCGAGCAGTACTTC. Translation: CSSSLLPPREQYF. The chain employs TRBV27 and TRBJ2-7, with D unclear. This CDR3 is 13 amino acids long. Looked up from germline, CDR1 is MNHEY and CDR2 is SMNVEV (reference sequence).

J is TRBJ2-1 and V is TRBV11-2; 13 bases fit TRBD2. V shed 5 bases and J 8 bases; nucleotides not matched to a gene: 9. Germline V gives CDR1 SGHAT, CDR2 FQNNGV. This CDR3 region has 16 residues. CDR3 nucleotides: TGTGCCAGCAGCACCCGGACTAGCGGGGGTTTATATGAGCAGTTCTTC. Its translation is CASSTRTSGGLYEQFF. Full variable domain (rest looked up from reference TRBV11-2 and TRBJ2-1): EAGVAQSPRYKIIEKRQSVAFWCNPISGHATLYWYQQILGQGPKLLIQFQNNGVVDDSQLPKDRFSAERLKGVDSTLKIQPAKLEDSAVYLCASSTRTSGGLYEQFFGPGTRLTVL.

This rearrangement joins TRBV24-1 to TRBJ1-2; D uncertain. The length of the CDR3 is 12 residues. The germline V gene encodes CDR1 KGHDR and CDR2 SFDVKD. The V end lost 2 bases, the J end lost 6 bases, and 6 bases lay between the germline ends. This CDR3 is CATSDWADGYTF. CDR3 DNA: TGTGCCACCAGTGATTGGGCTGATGGCTACACCTTC.

In this sample, this clonotype turned up a few times. The chain joins TRBV5-1 to TRBJ2-7; maybe TRBD1 (6 bases). Between the trimmed V and J ends, which lost 1 base and 2 bases, there was a span of 16 bases. This CDR3 spans 16 amino acids. Germline CDR1 and CDR2: SGHRS and YFSETQ. The CDR3 loop reads CASSLSSPTGTYEQYF. DNA of the CDR3: TGCGCCAGCAGCTTGAGTTCGCCGACAGGTACCTACGAGCAGTACTTC.

The rearrangement uses TRBV5-1 and TRBJ2-3; 14 bases line up with TRBD2. The CDR3 is 19 residues long. Germline V gene data show CDR1 as SGHRS and CDR2 as YFSETQ. V was clipped by 4 bases and J by 2 bases; unmatched bases: 12. The DNA for the CDR3 is TGCGCCAGCAGCCCCCTTGGACTAGCGGGAGGATTAATCACAGATACGCAGTATTTT. Its protein product is CASSPLGLAGGLITDTQYF.

This clonotype was observed a handful of times. The genes are TRBV29-1 and TRBJ1-1; TRBD1 aligns across 7 bases. Germline assignment: CDR1 SQVTM and CDR2 ANQGSEA. There are 13 residues in the CDR3. Germline trimming cut 3 bases from V and 4 bases from J; bases unmatched to any gene: 5. In nucleotides, the CDR3 is TGCAGCGTTGAGGGACAGTCCGCCACTGAAGCTTTCTTT. It is translated as CSVEGQSATEAFF.

The V gene is TRBV10-3, the J gene TRBJ2-4, with TRBD1 matching over 7 bases. The J call is in doubt because the DNA end fits TRBJ2-7 better. Germline loops: CDR1 ENHRY, CDR2 SYGVKD. The length of the CDR3 is 13 residues. The CDR3 DNA follows: TGTGCCATCAGTGCCGACAGGGCCTACGAGCAGTACTTC. Amino acids: CAISADRAYEQYF.

The V call is TRBV5-6, the J call TRBJ2-4; D may be TRBD2 (6 bases). The DNA end lines up better with TRBJ2-7; the J call may be wrong. CDR3 length equals 12 residues. Germline CDR1 and CDR2: SGHDT and YYEEEE. The CDR3 sequence is CASSWTNHEQYF. The CDR3 region has the DNA TGTGCCAGCAGCTGGACTAACCACGAGCAGTACTTC.

J is TRBJ1-6 and V is TRBV12-3 or TRBV12-4, with no clear D. The CDR3 length is 13 residues. Trimming took 0 bases from V and 7 from J, leaving 4 bases between them. The CDR3 here is CASSLARNSPLHF. CDR3 DNA sequence: TGTGCCAGCAGTTTAGCCCGCAATTCACCCCTCCACTTT.

The V gene is TRBV29-1, the J gene TRBJ2-3, with a possible D match to TRBD1 (5 bases). Looked up from germline, CDR1 is SQVTM and CDR2 is ANQGSEA. Between the trimmed V and J ends, which lost 4 bases and 2 bases, there was a span of 7 bases. The CDR3 is 12 amino acids. CDR3 sequence reads: CSVATVTDTQYF. The CDR3 DNA sequence: TGCAGCGTTGCGACAGTCACAGATACGCAGTATTTT.

Comment on this clonotype: The germline gene is not matched at one end of the junction; a read error may be the cause. The chain uses TRBV3-1 and TRBJ2-3; D is possibly TRBD1 (6 bases). The length of the CDR3 is 15 residues. Germline V lookup: CDR1 LGHDT, CDR2 YNNKEL (reference sequence). CDR3 coding DNA: TGCGCCAGCAGCCAAGAAAATGCCAGGGGAAATACGCAGTATTTT. It specifies CASSQENARGNTQYF.

This clonotype was observed a few times. The chain has TRBV11-2 and TRBJ1-2; 8 bases line up with TRBD1. The J segment lost 8 bases and the V segment lost 6 bases, leaving 8 bases of the junction unmatched. The germline V gene encodes CDR1 SGHAT and CDR2 FQNNGV. This CDR3 is 13 amino acids long. CDR3 region: CASSSGTGWGYTF. The CDR3 DNA is TGTGCCAGCAGTTCCGGGACAGGATGGGGCTACACCTTC.

This clonotype has only a few counts. This chain uses TRBV7-2 with TRBJ1-6; no definite D call. This CDR3 comprises 13 residues. V gave up 1 base and J gave up 10 bases, with 8 bases separating them. Looked up from germline, CDR1 is SGHTA and CDR2 is FQGNSA. Here the CDR3 DNA reads TGTGCCAGCAGCTTAGGCCTTAGGTCACCCCTCCACTTT. This gives the protein CASSLGLRSPLHF.

The gene calls are TRBV20-1 and TRBJ1-2, with 8 nucleotides matching TRBD1. Germline CDR1 reads DFQATT; CDR2 reads SNEGSKA (reference sequence). The length of the CDR3 is 13 residues. V gave up 3 bases and J gave up 6 bases; unmatched junction bases: 6. The CDR3 nucleotides read TGCAGTGCTAGGGCCACAGGGGGAAATGGCTACACCTTC. It translates to CSARATGGNGYTF.

V gene TRBV9 combines with J gene TRBJ2-7; 7 positions agree with TRBD1. The J segment lost 2 bases and the V segment lost 4 bases, leaving 9 bases of the junction unmatched. The CDR3 is made up of 15 amino acids. Germline V gives CDR1 SGDLS, CDR2 YYNGEE. CDR3 protein: CASSIIQGPPYEQYF. DNA for the CDR3: TGTGCCAGCAGCATAATACAGGGGCCCCCCTACGAGCAGTACTTC.

This rearrangement joins TRBV7-8 to TRBJ1-2; the match to TRBD1 covers 9 bases. The junction had 10 bases not matched to a gene; V was cut back by 5 bases and J by 9 bases. Looked up from germline, CDR1 is SGHVS and CDR2 is FQNEAQ. The CDR3 runs to 14 residues. CDR3 region: CASSRITDRGSYTF. The CDR3 DNA reads as TGTGCCAGCAGCCGCATCACGGACAGGGGTAGCTACACCTTC.

This clonotype has a handful of counts. The J gene is TRBJ2-4, the V gene TRBV7-9, with TRBD1 as a possible D gene (6 bases). The J call is doubtful: the DNA matches TRBJ2-7 better. The CDR3 loop spans 14 amino acids. CDR1 and CDR2 (germline): SEHNR, FQNEAQ (reference sequence). The CDR3 region is CASSLDREWYEQYF. In DNA form, the CDR3 reads TGTGCCAGCAGCTTAGACAGGGAGTGGTACGAGCAGTACTTC.

This clonotype is a singleton in its sample. The chain links TRBV18 to TRBJ1-2; a weak D match, TRBD1 (5 bases). Germline CDR1 and CDR2: KGHSH and LQKENI. The CDR3 runs 16 residues. V was clipped by 2 bases and J by 0 bases, with 13 bases between them. The CDR3 DNA reads as TGTGCCAGCTCACCAGTCCGGGACGGCCCTAACTATGGCTACACCTTC. Amino acid sequence: CASSPVRDGPNYGYTF.

The chain employs TRBV29-1 and TRBJ2-5; maybe TRBD2 (5 bases). The CDR3 runs 14 residues. V was shortened by 2 bases and J by 2 bases, with 12 bases between the two germline ends. CDR1 is SQVTM and CDR2 is ANQGSEA in the germline V gene. The CDR3 protein is CSVELASVQETQYF. CDR3 coding DNA: TGCAGCGTTGAATTAGCGTCAGTACAAGAGACCCAGTACTTC.